The next 12 T cell receptor beta chains were all read from a single sample in a study of cytomegalovirus exposure and HLA in healthy donors. In the PCR, 60 Vbeta and 13 Jbeta primers were used. The assay was immunoSEQ multiplex PCR, and TCRdb's table has in-frame clones only and misses some. The sample shows under 200,000 clones, 80% to 90% of them seen only once. Sequenced input: PBMCs. These receptor sequences come from a man younger than 30 in good health and CMV-seropositive.

The sample holds one count of this clone. The chain couples TRBV5-1 to TRBJ2-5; D is unclear. The germline CDR1 and CDR2 sequences are SGHRS and YFSETQ. This CDR3 comprises 14 residues. V was clipped by 5 bases and J by 5 bases, with 16 bases between them. The DNA of the CDR3 is TGCGCCAGCAGTTCTTCTAGGTCCGGGGAGACCCAGTACTTC. As protein: CASSSSRSGETQYF.

The chain employs TRBV4-3 and TRBJ2-5; 7 nucleotides agree with TRBD2. Gene TRBJ2-7 matches the end of the DNA better, so the J call may be wrong. The CDR3 consists of 14 residues. Germline lookup yields CDR1 LGHNA and CDR2 YSLEER. The DNA of the CDR3 is TGCGCCAGCAGCCAAGACGCGGGGGACTACGAGCAGTACTTC. This encodes CASSQDAGDYEQYF.

The chain combines TRBV2 with TRBJ2-2; 9 nucleotides match TRBD1. Trimming removed 6 bases from V and 3 bases from J; junction bases left unmatched: 5. This CDR3 has 15 residues. The germline gives CDR1 SNHLY, CDR2 FYNNEI. The CDR3 sequence: CASRRRQGDTGELFF. The CDR3 DNA reads TGTGCCAGCAGGAGACGACAGGGGGACACCGGGGAGCTGTTTTTT.

The CDR3 nucleotides read TGTGCCAGCAGCTTTCCGGGTAGTGCCAATCAGCCCCAGCATTTT. Its translation is CASSFPGSANQPQHF. V and J are TRBV6-6 and TRBJ1-5, with D unresolved. CDR1 is MNHNY, CDR2 SVGAGI, per germline (reference sequence). CDR3 length equals 15 residues. The V and J ends lost 6 bases and 3 bases respectively, with 15 bases between them.

This clone was detected a few times. The V gene is TRBV7-2, the J gene TRBJ2-3, with 7 positions matching TRBD2. The CDR3 is 13 amino acids. The ends lost 5 bases at V and 5 bases at J; junction bases unmatched: 4. The germline CDR1 and CDR2 sequences are SGHTA and FQGNSA. Here the CDR3 DNA reads TGTGCCAGCAGCCAGCGCGGGGGAGATACGCAGTATTTT. Translation gives CASSQRGGDTQYF.

This clone has just one count. This chain joins TRBV7-2 and TRBJ1-5; D gene ambiguous. This CDR3 spans 14 amino acids. Per the germline V gene, CDR1 is SGHTA and CDR2 is FQGNSA. V was clipped by 4 bases and J by 12 bases, with 19 bases between them. CDR3 nucleotides: TGTGCCAGCAGCTCCCGAGGCCAGCCACGGGGCCAGCATTTT. This sequence encodes CASSSRGQPRGQHF.

This clone occurred once. The chain combines TRBV7-2 with TRBJ2-7; weak D call: TRBD2 (5 bases). V was shortened by 3 bases and J by 0 bases, with 15 bases between the two germline ends. The CDR3 covers 16 residues. The germline gives CDR1 SGHTA, CDR2 FQGNSA. The CDR3 DNA reads as TGTGCCAGCAGCTTGCGGCGGGCTAAAACCTCCTACGAGCAGTACTTC. The encoded protein is CASSLRRAKTSYEQYF.

As for this clone: Other DNA sequences from this sample encode an identical CDR3 as well. This sequence joins TRBV4-1 and TRBJ2-5; 7 bases line up with TRBD1. The V and J ends lost 3 bases and 5 bases, in that order; junction bases with no gene match: 6. The V gene's germline CDR1 is MGHRA and CDR2 YSYEKL. The CDR3 consists of 14 residues. The CDR3 sequence: CASSHPDRVETQYF. The DNA of the CDR3 is TGCGCCAGCAGCCACCCCGACAGGGTTGAGACCCAGTACTTC.

A few counts support this clone. V gene TRBV5-4 combines with J gene TRBJ1-1; tentative D call: TRBD1 (6 bases). Germline CDR1 reads SGHNT; CDR2 reads YYREEE (reference sequence). The CDR3 runs 13 residues. V was pared by 4 bases and J by 6 bases, with 13 bases between. The CDR3 sequence is CASSTQGGAEAFF. The CDR3 nucleotides are TGTGCCAGCAGCACACAGGGTGGCGCTGAAGCTTTCTTT.

The chain uses TRBV9 and TRBJ2-5; 9 bases align to TRBD1. Germline loops: CDR1 SGDLS, CDR2 YYNGEE. This CDR3 has 14 residues. The ends lost 2 bases at V and 5 bases at J; junction bases unmatched: 4. The CDR3 DNA is TGTGCCAGCAGCGTTCGGACAGGGGCGGAGACCCAGTACTTC. Translation gives CASSVRTGAETQYF.

There are many counts of this clone. The chain has TRBV6-1 and TRBJ1-2, with D perhaps TRBD1 (6 bases). Germline CDR1 is MNHNS and CDR2 is SASEGT. This CDR3 region has 14 residues. V lost 7 bases and J 4 bases, leaving 16 bases between the germline ends. The CDR3, as DNA: TGTGCCAGCACCGAGCGGGGGGCGAGCTATGGCTACACCTTC. Translating gives CASTERGASYGYTF.

This rearrangement joins TRBV7-9 to TRBJ2-1; TRBD2 agrees at 8 bases. The CDR3 spans 13 residues. With 8 bases clipped from V and 6 bases from J, the junction kept 6 bases outside the gene matches. Germline loops: CDR1 SEHNR, CDR2 FQNEAQ (reference sequence). In DNA form, the CDR3 reads TGTGCCAGCGATCCGGGGGGGACCAATGAGCAGTTCTTC. Amino acids: CASDPGGTNEQFF.